Each of the 4 T cell receptor beta chains below was sequenced from the same sample in a study of cytomegalovirus exposure and HLA in healthy donors. Profiling relied on immunoSEQ multiplex PCR, and the TCRdb table lists in-frame clones only, not all of them. The table includes 43,000 or so clones, roughly nine tenths detected once. The sample consisted of PBMCs. These receptors were collected from a man aged 18 to 30 in good health and CMV-seronegative.

The V and J genes are TRBV7-9 and TRBJ1-3; TRBD1 might be the D (6 bases). The CDR3 length is 16 residues. Germline values: CDR1 SEHNR, CDR2 FQNEAQ (reference sequence). Trimming left V 6 bases short and J 6 bases short, with 21 bases between. For the CDR3, the DNA is TGTGCCAGCAGGGCCGGGACATGGTTCAACCAAAACACCATATATTTT. Protein product: CASRAGTWFNQNTIYF.

The chain employs TRBV4-1 and TRBJ2-7; TRBD1 agrees at 8 bases. V lost 0 bases, J lost 7 bases, and 11 bases stayed unmatched. Germline CDR1 MGHRA, CDR2 YSYEKL. The CDR3 is 16 amino acids. In DNA, the CDR3 is TGCGCCAGCAGCCAAGATCCCCAGGGGGCTCTTGGAGAGCAGTACTTC. This sequence encodes CASSQDPQGALGEQYF.

The rearrangement links TRBV5-6 to TRBJ2-5, with a weak D call TRBD1 (6 bases). In germline, CDR1 is SGHDT, CDR2 YYEEEE. V was shortened by 3 bases and J by 4 bases, with 13 bases between the two germline ends. The CDR3 length is 14 residues. The CDR3 loop is CASSSYVGGETQYF. CDR3 sequence (DNA): TGTGCCAGCAGCTCGTACGTAGGGGGAGAGACCCAGTACTTC.

The chain has TRBV5-5 and TRBJ1-6, with a tentative D call TRBD1 (6 bases). CDR3 length: 13 amino acids. V shed 4 bases and J shed 6 bases, with 8 bases lying between them. Germline V CDR1 and CDR2: SGHKS, YYEKEE (reference sequence). The DNA for the CDR3 is TGTGCCAGCAGCCTGGACAGTAATTCACCCCTCCACTTT. Amino acid sequence: CASSLDSNSPLHF.